These T cell receptor beta chains were read from a single sample in a study of T-cell reconstitution after alpha-beta-depleted transplantation in children. Via MiXCR, TCRdb re-called the PCR reads, giving one row per CDR3 protein. The sample holds about 230,000 distinct CDR3 sequences; 9% to 10% are singletons and the top ten take approximately 5%. The source material was PBMCs from the stem cell graft donor, sampled from the stem cell graft. The source of these receptors is a human donor who donated a stem cell graft to a child with SCID. Both conserved end residues are part of each CDR3. D genes are given only for firm matches. Only part of the rows carry a size: once, few, many, or a class if the clone is expanded.

v_call	d_call	clone_size	j_call	cdr3_nt	cdr3_aa
TRBV5-1	TRBD2	.	TRBJ2-1	TGCGCCAGCAGCACGGGACTAGCGGGGGGGCTTCGGTGTGTCTTC	CASSTGLAGGLRCVF
TRBV5-6	.	many	TRBJ2-6	TGTGCCAGCAGCTCACAGGGCCCTGGGGCCAACGTCCTGACTTTC	CASSSQGPGANVLTF
TRBV15	.	many	TRBJ2-7	TGTGCCACCAGCAGAGATCTAGGACTAATGTACGAGCAGTACTTC	CATSRDLGLMYEQYF
TRBV7-6	TRBD2	few	TRBJ2-5	TGTGCCAGCAGCTTAGAAAACCAGCGGGGGGGCTGGGAGACCCAGTACTTC	CASSLENQRGGWETQYF
TRBV12-3/TRBV12-4	TRBD1	many	TRBJ2-7	TGTGCCAGCACCTACTACGGGACAGGGTCCTACGAGCAGTACTTC	CASTYYGTGSYEQYF
TRBV20-1	.	many	TRBJ1-6	TGCAGTGCTAGACAGGGGTTTCGCAATTCACCCCTCCACTTT	CSARQGFRNSPLHF
TRBV7-8	TRBD1	many	TRBJ1-1	TGTGCCAGCAGCCCTTGGACAGGGGACTTGAACACTGAAGCTTTCTTT	CASSPWTGDLNTEAFF
TRBV7-9	TRBD1	many	TRBJ2-7	TGTGCCAGCAGCTTAGATCGGGGACAGGACCGGGTGCAGTACTTC	CASSLDRGQDRVQYF
TRBV5-1	.	many	TRBJ1-1	TGCGCCAGCAGCACAGCAGAGAACACTGAAGCTTTCTTT	CASSTAENTEAFF
TRBV7-2	.	many	TRBJ2-5	TGTGCCAGCAGCTTAGGAATCTTTGAGACCCAGTACTTC	CASSLGIFETQYF
TRBV7-6	.	many	TRBJ2-3	TGCGCCAGCAGCTTGGTGCCAGATACGCAGTATTTT	CASSLVPDTQYF
TRBV15	.	many	TRBJ2-7	TGTGCCACCAGCAGAAGGGTAAGGGCTGGAAACGAGCAGTACTTC	CATSRRVRAGNEQYF
TRBV20-1	.	many	TRBJ2-7	TGCAGTGCTAGAGATCTGAGGGCAGGGGACTACGAGCAGTACTTC	CSARDLRAGDYEQYF
TRBV7-2	TRBD2	many	TRBJ2-3	TGTGCCAGCAGCTTAATAGCGGGGGGGCCGGTAGATACGCAGTATTTT	CASSLIAGGPVDTQYF
TRBV20-1	.	many	TRBJ2-4	TGCAGTGCTCCCGGACTCATAAACATTCAGTACTTC	CSAPGLINIQYF
TRBV7-8	.	.	TRBJ2-7	TGTGCCAGCAGCTTAGGGGGTTCTTTAGCCTACGAGCAGTACTTC	CASSLGGSLAYEQYF
TRBV5-1	.	many	TRBJ1-1	TGCGCCAGCAGCCTGAGAGGAGGGGACGAAGCTTTCTTT	CASSLRGGDEAFF
TRBV7-9	.	many	TRBJ2-4	TGTGCCAGCAGCTTAGGGTGGGCTGAAAACATTCAGTACTTC	CASSLGWAENIQYF
TRBV5-1	.	many	TRBJ1-6	TGCGCCAGCAGCTCCCGGCAGGATAATTCACCCCTCCACTTT	CASSSRQDNSPLHF
TRBV12-3/TRBV12-4	.	many	TRBJ1-1	TGTGCCAGCAGTTTTTCCCGGGGGCCTCTCTTT	CASSFSRGPLF
TRBV20-1	TRBD1	many	TRBJ2-3	TGCAGTGCTAGAGCCCGGGGACAGGGACCAGATACGCAGTATTTT	CSARARGQGPDTQYF
TRBV7-2	TRBD1	many	TRBJ1-1	TGTGCCAGCAGCCAAAATGCAGGGGGCGGATCAGCTTTCTTT	CASSQNAGGGSAFF
TRBV4-3	.	.	TRBJ2-3	TGCGCCAGCAGCCAAGATACCGGGGGGCTAACAGATACGCAGTATTTT	CASSQDTGGLTDTQYF
TRBV5-1	TRBD1	many	TRBJ2-7	TGCGCCAGCAGCTATGGACAGGTGGGTCACGAGCAGTACTTC	CASSYGQVGHEQYF
TRBV20-1	.	many	TRBJ2-5	TGCAGTGCTAGAAGGTCAGGGGCGGTTGAGACCCAGTACTTC	CSARRSGAVETQYF
TRBV12-3/TRBV12-4	.	many	TRBJ2-7	TGTGCCAGCAGCACCTTGAGCGACTCCTACGAGCAGTACTTC	CASSTLSDSYEQYF
TRBV30	.	.	TRBJ1-1	TGTGCCTGGGACCATTGGGGGAACACTGAAGCTTTCTTT	CAWDHWGNTEAFF
TRBV12-3/TRBV12-4	.	many	TRBJ2-7	TGTGCCAGCAGTCTGGTGCTTTCGAACGAGCAGTACTTC	CASSLVLSNEQYF
TRBV20-1	.	.	TRBJ1-5	TGCAGTGCTAGCCTAGGACAGAATGATCAGCCCCAGCATTTT	CSASLGQNDQPQHF
TRBV7-2	TRBD1	many	TRBJ2-5	TGTGCCAGCACCCCGAGACAGGGTATGAAGACCCAGTACTTC	CASTPRQGMKTQYF
TRBV3-1	.	.	TRBJ2-1	TGTGCCTGCACCCAAGGGTGGGACTTAAGCTCCTACAATGAGCAGTTCTTC	CACTQGWDLSSYNEQFF
TRBV7-3	.	many	TRBJ1-1	TGTGCCAGCAGTCAACTCACGGGAGCTGAAGCTTTCTTT	CASSQLTGAEAFF
TRBV3-1	.	many	TRBJ2-1	TGTGCCAGCAGCCTCCTGACAGTGAACAATGAGCAGTTCTTC	CASSLLTVNNEQFF
TRBV20-1	.	many	TRBJ2-2	TGCAGTGCCCCCCACAAAGGAGCCCGCACCGGGGAGCTGTTTTTT	CSAPHKGARTGELFF
TRBV5-1	.	many	TRBJ1-1	TGCGCCAGCAGCTTTCGGGTGAACACTGAAGCTTTCTTT	CASSFRVNTEAFF
TRBV6-1	.	many	TRBJ1-2	TGTGCCAGCAGGCGGGACTATGGCTACACCTTC	CASRRDYGYTF
TRBV3-1	.	.	TRBJ2-5	TGTGCCTCCTGCCCCCAGGGTAGAGTTTCGGATCTACAAGAGACCCAGTACTTC	CASCPQGRVSDLQETQYF
TRBV19	.	many	TRBJ1-1	TGTGCCAGTTGGAAAGGCGGGGGCACTGAAGCTTTCTTT	CASWKGGGTEAFF
TRBV6-5	.	many	TRBJ2-1	TGTGCCAGCAGTTACGGGGGGAACAATGAGCAGTTCTTC	CASSYGGNNEQFF
TRBV2	TRBD2	many	TRBJ2-3	TGTGCCAGCTCAATCGGGGGGATCCTCGGCACAGATACGCAGTATTTT	CASSIGGILGTDTQYF
TRBV24-1	.	many	TRBJ2-1	TGTGCCACCAGTGACGGACTAAGCAACAATGAGCAGTTCTTC	CATSDGLSNNEQFF
TRBV9	TRBD1	many	TRBJ2-7	TGTGCCAGCAGCCCAGGACAGGCGGGTTACGAGCAGTACTTC	CASSPGQAGYEQYF
TRBV5-1	TRBD2	few	TRBJ2-1	TGCGCCAGCAGCTGGACGACTAGCGGGGTCAATGAGCAGTTCTTC	CASSWTTSGVNEQFF
TRBV6-1	.	many	TRBJ2-1	TGTGCCAGCAGGTGGGGAGCCCCCTACAATGAGCAGTTCTTC	CASRWGAPYNEQFF
TRBV2	TRBD1	many	TRBJ1-5	TGTGCCAGCAGTGTTTACAGGGGAACGGGGCAGCCCCAGCATTTT	CASSVYRGTGQPQHF
TRBV7-2	.	many	TRBJ1-4	TGTGCCAGCAGTACAGGCTTTGGGGGGGAAAAACTGTTTTTT	CASSTGFGGEKLFF
TRBV21-1	.	.	TRBJ1-3	TGTGCCAGCAGCAAAGATACAGGGCCTAGCTCTGGAAACACCATATATTTT	CASSKDTGPSSGNTIYF
TRBV4-2	TRBD2	many	TRBJ2-3	TGTGCCAGCAGCCCCTCTGCGACTAGCGGGCCAGATACGCAGTATTTT	CASSPSATSGPDTQYF
TRBV7-9	.	many	TRBJ2-5	TGTGCCAGCAGCCCCCCCGGGGGCCGGGAGACCCAGTACTTC	CASSPPGGRETQYF
TRBV9	TRBD2	many	TRBJ2-5	TGTGCCAGCAGCGCGCCCCTCCCCTCTAGCGGGAACCAAGAGACCCAGTACTTC	CASSAPLPSSGNQETQYF